This is a list of T cell receptor beta chains from one sample in a study of cytomegalovirus exposure and HLA in healthy donors. This table comes from immunoSEQ multiplex PCR, and its TCRdb copy is limited to in-frame clones, with some not included. The sample carries 68,000 or so clones, about 96% recorded once. The sample was PBMCs. All receptors derive from a man between 18 and 35 years old in good health and CMV-seronegative. Each CDR3 is given with its conserved first and last residue. D genes are given only for firm matches.

TRBD2	TRBV27	TRBJ2-1	CASTGGTSSYNEQFF
TRBD1	TRBV2	TRBJ1-1	CASSESGQGAFF
.	TRBV11-3	TRBJ1-2	CASSSRTGNYGYTF
TRBD1	TRBV28	TRBJ1-5	CASRRRGDNQPQHF
TRBD1	TRBV7-2	TRBJ1-5	CASSLDRGQPQHF
TRBD1	TRBV27	TRBJ2-3	CASSGQGRDTQYF
.	TRBV4-1	TRBJ2-3	CASSQVWGESDTQYF
.	TRBV15	TRBJ1-4	CATSRDGTRTNEKLFF
.	TRBV10-3	TRBJ2-7	CAISDRGYEQYF
TRBD1	TRBV28	TRBJ2-7	CASSRRDRVEQYF
.	TRBV6-5	TRBJ2-7	CASSYAGANEQYF
TRBD1	TRBV12-5	TRBJ1-1	CASVRGRNRVGTEAFF
.	TRBV6-1	TRBJ2-7	CASSEVGGSYEQYF
TRBD1	TRBV9	TRBJ1-4	CASSTGGLGEKLFF
TRBD1	TRBV2	TRBJ1-3	CASSPDRGAGNTIYF
.	TRBV19	TRBJ2-2	CASSLVFSGELFF
TRBD1	TRBV6-6	TRBJ2-1	CASSSGQTNEQFF
TRBD1	TRBV5-4	TRBJ1-4	CASSLQGAREKLFF
.	TRBV2	TRBJ1-6	CASSPGQPSGPLHF
TRBD1	TRBV6-5	TRBJ1-2	CASSFDNRGPGYGYTF
.	TRBV6-1	TRBJ2-2	CASGTANTGELFF
TRBD2	TRBV6-5	TRBJ2-5	CASVAPGGKETQYF
TRBD1	TRBV25-1	TRBJ2-7	CASSGDSYEQYF
.	TRBV28	TRBJ1-2	CASSPPAKGGYGYTF
.	TRBV2	TRBJ2-1	CASRSLWANNEQFF
.	TRBV2	TRBJ1-1	CASSEGDYNTEAFF
TRBD2	TRBV9	TRBJ2-2	CASSVGAGVSGELFF
.	TRBV11-1	TRBJ2-5	CASSLGPQETQYF
TRBD1	TRBV2	TRBJ1-2	CASSYVRDSPAYGYTF
TRBD1	TRBV4-2	TRBJ1-1	CASSHPTGGTEAFF
.	TRBV7-3	TRBJ2-2	CASSSSSTGELFF
TRBD2	TRBV9	TRBJ2-2	CASSVGTSASTGELFF
TRBD1	TRBV4-1	TRBJ1-5	CASSPPLSGTGDQPQHF
TRBD1	TRBV18	TRBJ1-5	CASSNGQDSNQPQHF
.	TRBV19	TRBJ2-7	CASSILRGSSYEQYF
TRBD2	TRBV19	TRBJ2-1	CASSPWGSGRASSYNEQFF
.	TRBV27	TRBJ2-2	CASLTGTGELFF
.	TRBV2	TRBJ2-7	CASSVGRAGEQYF
.	TRBV21-1	TRBJ2-5	CAPGGYAPETQYF